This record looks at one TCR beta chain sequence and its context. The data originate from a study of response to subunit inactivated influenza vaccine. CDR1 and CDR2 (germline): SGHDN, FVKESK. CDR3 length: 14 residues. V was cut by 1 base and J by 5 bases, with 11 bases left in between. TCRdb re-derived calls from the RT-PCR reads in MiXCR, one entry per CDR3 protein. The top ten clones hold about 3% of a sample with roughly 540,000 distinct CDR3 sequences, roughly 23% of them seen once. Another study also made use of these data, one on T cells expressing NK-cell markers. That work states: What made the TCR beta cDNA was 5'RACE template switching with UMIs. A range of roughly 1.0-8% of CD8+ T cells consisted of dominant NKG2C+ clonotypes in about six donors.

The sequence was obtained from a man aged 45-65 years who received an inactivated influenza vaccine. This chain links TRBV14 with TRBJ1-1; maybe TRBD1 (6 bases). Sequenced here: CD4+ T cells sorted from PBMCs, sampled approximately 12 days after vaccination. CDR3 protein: CASSQGGARTEAFF. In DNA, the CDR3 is TGTGCCAGCAGCCAAGGGGGGGCGCGGACTGAAGCTTTCTTT.